Listed below are T cell receptor beta chains from one sample, sequenced in a study of blood T cell repertoires in COVID-19. Here immunoSEQ multiplex PCR was the method, and the copy in TCRdb shows in-frame clones only, minus some. The sample has some 350,000 clones, 90% seen once. The sequencing input was peripheral blood. The origin of the receptors is a young man with active or convalescent COVID-19. CDR3s leave out the opening cysteine and the closing phenylalanine or tryptophan. The D gene is left open where the match is weak. Clone size is shown for a subset of rows, as once, few, many or a class of expanded clone.

V	length	size	D	CDR3
TRBV7-3	13	.	.	ASSHPGGGTDTQY
TRBV6-5	13	once	.	ASTKGGAIAYEQY
TRBV7-6	14	.	TRBD2	ASSLRRWGGGDTQY
TRBV9	14	once	TRBD2	ASSPGGGRATGELF
TRBV11-2	15	.	.	ASSLGSAWSTPYEQY
TRBV7-2	12	.	.	ASSLQGSGNTIY
TRBV7-2	15	.	TRBD2	ASSLQLSGGASDTQY
TRBV7-2	13	few	.	ASSGPGTPNSPLH
TRBV5-8	14	.	.	ASSLVWGRVVSPLH
TRBV19	16	.	.	ASTARRGRGSGANVLT
TRBV7-2	13	.	.	ASSLGTGTNSPLH
TRBV4-2	13	.	.	ASSHGGASRDEQY
TRBV2	8	.	.	ASGKEEQY
TRBV19	13	.	TRBD1	ASRTREGTVRGYT
TRBV6-4	12	.	TRBD1	ASSPGTGAYGYT
TRBV7-6	17	.	TRBD2	ASSLPWGLAGPRTGELF
TRBV27	12	.	TRBD2	ASRVREISYEQY
TRBV7-9	10	.	.	ASWASTDTQY
TRBV18	15	.	TRBD2	ASSPRASGSNTGELF
TRBV7-8	12	.	TRBD1	AGGSGQGDEKLF
TRBV18	14	.	.	ASSPRGTTMNTEAF
TRBV27	10	.	.	ASSSPGYGYT
TRBV7-9	12	once	TRBD1	ASRMTGNPETQY
TRBV20-1	9	.	.	SASRQVGYT
TRBV19	13	.	.	ASSFQGALGQPQH
TRBV6-2/TRBV6-3	11	.	.	ASGSRVWYEQY
TRBV2	13	.	.	ASSGTPNSPGELF
TRBV11-2	9	.	.	ASRSSPEQY
TRBV11-2	13	.	TRBD1	ASSSQGAYVVEAF
TRBV5-1	14	.	TRBD1	ASSPGTELTRNTIY
TRBV28	12	.	.	ASTSRGSGNTIY
TRBV28	14	.	.	ASSLHTGKANQPQH
TRBV7-9	14	.	.	ASSPVFWRPSYEQY
TRBV2	17	.	.	ASRGTPGPNLRANYGYT
TRBV28	12	.	TRBD1	ASNLGTGGYEQY
TRBV7-3	12	once	.	ASSLLPGNYGYT
TRBV27	12	once	TRBD1	ASSLYRGADGYT
TRBV11-2	14	.	.	ASSPDVGAFYNEQF
TRBV7-2	12	.	.	ASSLGRVGGELF
TRBV4-1	12	.	TRBD2	ASKIAGGPRELF
TRBV27	13	once	TRBD2	ASSLASGGTYEQY